This record looks at one T cell receptor (beta chain) sequence and its context. One end of the junction is discordant with germline, which a read error may explain. The CDR3 runs to 12 residues. Germline CDR1 and CDR2: SQVTM and ANQGSEA. The data were taken from a study of tumor and adjacent non-tumor tissue in lung cancer. No cell sorting was done before RNA was extracted from the tissue. Distant lung tissue was collected more than 3 cm away from the tumor edge. Three rounds of nested PCR, following a modified ARM-PCR protocol, produced the TCRbeta library. Each CDR3 protein is one row after TCRdb ran MiXCR on the multiplex PCR reads. This repertoire shows approximately 100,000 distinct CDR3 sequences, roughly two thirds found once; its top ten account for 19%.

Sequencing used distant non-tumor lung tissue. The chain employs TRBV29-1 and TRBJ1-2; 7 bases map to TRBD1. The sequence came from a man aged 55 to 70 with non-small cell lung cancer. CDR3 nucleotides: TGCAGCATGCAAGGGGGCGGCTATGGCTACACTTTC. Protein: CSMQGGGYGYTF. Full variable domain (missing parts from reference TRBV29-1 and TRBJ1-2): SAVISQKPSRDICQRGTSLTIQCQVDSQVTMMFWYRQQPGQSLTLIATANQGSEATYESGFVIDKFPISRPNLTFSTLTVSNMSPEDSSIYLCSMQGGGYGYTFGSGTRLTVV.